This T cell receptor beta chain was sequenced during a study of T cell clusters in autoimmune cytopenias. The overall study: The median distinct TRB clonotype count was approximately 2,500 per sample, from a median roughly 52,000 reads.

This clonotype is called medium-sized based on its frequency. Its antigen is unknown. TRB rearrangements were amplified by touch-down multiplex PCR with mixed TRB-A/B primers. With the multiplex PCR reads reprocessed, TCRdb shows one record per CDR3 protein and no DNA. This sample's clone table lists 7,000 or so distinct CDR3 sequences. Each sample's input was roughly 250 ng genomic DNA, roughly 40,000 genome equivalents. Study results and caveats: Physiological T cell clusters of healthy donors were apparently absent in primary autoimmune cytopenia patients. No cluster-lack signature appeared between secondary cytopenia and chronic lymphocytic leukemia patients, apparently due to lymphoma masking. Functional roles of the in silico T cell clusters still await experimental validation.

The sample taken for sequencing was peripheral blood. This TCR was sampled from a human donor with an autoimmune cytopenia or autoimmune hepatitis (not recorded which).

The CDR3 loop reads CATSRARMNTEAFF. The chain has TRBV15 and TRBJ1-1. This CDR3 has 14 amino acids. Germline V gene lookup returns CDR1 LNHNV and CDR2 YYDKDF (reference sequence).